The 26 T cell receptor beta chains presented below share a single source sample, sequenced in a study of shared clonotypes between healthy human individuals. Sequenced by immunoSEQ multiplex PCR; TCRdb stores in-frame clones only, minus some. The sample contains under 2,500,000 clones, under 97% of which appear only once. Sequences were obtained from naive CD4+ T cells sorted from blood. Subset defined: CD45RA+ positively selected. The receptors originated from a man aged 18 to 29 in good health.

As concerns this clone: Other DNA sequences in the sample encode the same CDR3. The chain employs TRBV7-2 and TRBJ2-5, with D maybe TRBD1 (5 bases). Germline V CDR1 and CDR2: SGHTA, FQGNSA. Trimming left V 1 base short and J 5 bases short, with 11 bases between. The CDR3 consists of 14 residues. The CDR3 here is CASSLERGPETQYF. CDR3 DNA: TGTGCCAGCAGCTTAGAAAGGGGCCCGGAGACCCAGTACTTC.

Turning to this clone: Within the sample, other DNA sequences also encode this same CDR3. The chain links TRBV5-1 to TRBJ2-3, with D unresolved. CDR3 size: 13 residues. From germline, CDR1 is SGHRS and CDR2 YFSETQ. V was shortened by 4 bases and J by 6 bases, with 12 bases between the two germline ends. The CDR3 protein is CASSPPPSDTQYF. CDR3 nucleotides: TGCGCCAGCAGCCCTCCCCCTTCGGATACGCAGTATTTT. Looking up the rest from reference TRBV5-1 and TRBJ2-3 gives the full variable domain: KAGVTQTPRYLIKTRGQQVTLSCSPISGHRSVSWYQQTPGQGLQFLFEYFSETQRNKGNFPGRFSGRQFSNSRSEMNVSTLELGDSALYLCASSPPPSDTQYFGPGTRLTVL.

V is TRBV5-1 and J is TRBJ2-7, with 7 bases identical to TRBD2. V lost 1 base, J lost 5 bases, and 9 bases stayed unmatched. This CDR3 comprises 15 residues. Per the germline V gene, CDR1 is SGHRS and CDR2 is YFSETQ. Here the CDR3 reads CASSLQRDPSNEQYF. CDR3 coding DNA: TGCGCCAGCAGCTTGCAGCGGGACCCAAGCAACGAGCAGTACTTC.

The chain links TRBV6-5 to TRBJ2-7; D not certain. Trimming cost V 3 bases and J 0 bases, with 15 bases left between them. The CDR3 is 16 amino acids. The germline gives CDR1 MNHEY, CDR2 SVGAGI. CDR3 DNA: TGTGCCAGCAGTTATTCTCCGGGCCCAAGCTCCTACGAGCAGTACTTC. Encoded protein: CASSYSPGPSSYEQYF.

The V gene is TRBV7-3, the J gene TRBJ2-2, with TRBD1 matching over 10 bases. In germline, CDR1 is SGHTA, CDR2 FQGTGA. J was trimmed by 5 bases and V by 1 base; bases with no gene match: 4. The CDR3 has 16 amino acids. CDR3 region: CASSLMGQGTTGELFF. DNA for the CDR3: TGTGCCAGCAGCTTAATGGGACAGGGGACAACCGGGGAGCTGTTTTTT.

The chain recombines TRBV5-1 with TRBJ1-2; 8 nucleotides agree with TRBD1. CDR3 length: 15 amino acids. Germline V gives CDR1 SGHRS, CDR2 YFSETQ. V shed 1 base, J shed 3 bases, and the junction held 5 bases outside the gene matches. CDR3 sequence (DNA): TGCGCCAGCAGCTTGTCACCGGGACAGGACTATGGCTACACCTTC. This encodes CASSLSPGQDYGYTF.

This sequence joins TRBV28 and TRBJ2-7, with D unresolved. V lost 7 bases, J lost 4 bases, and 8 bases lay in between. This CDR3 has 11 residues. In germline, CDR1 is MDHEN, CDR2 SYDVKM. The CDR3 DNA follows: TGTGCCAGCACCCTCAAATACGAGCAGTACTTC. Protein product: CASTLKYEQYF.

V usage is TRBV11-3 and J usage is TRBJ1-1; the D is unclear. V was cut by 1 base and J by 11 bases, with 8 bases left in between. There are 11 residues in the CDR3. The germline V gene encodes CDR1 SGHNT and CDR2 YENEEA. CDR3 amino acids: CASSLVCVAFF. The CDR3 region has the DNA TGTGCCAGCAGCTTAGTCTGTGTGGCTTTCTTT.

The CDR3 coding sequence is TGTGCCAGCAGCTTGGGGCGGACAGTCCCCGGGGAGCTGTTTTTT. Protein product: CASSLGRTVPGELFF. The gene calls are TRBV5-4 and TRBJ2-2; D perhaps matches TRBD1 (6 bases). V was cut by 0 bases and J by 6 bases, with 12 bases left in between. CDR3 length: 15 residues. Looked up from germline, CDR1 is SGHNT and CDR2 is YYREEE (reference sequence).

Here the CDR3 reads CASSLVYDFQTGNTIYF. The CDR3 DNA reads TGTGCCAGCAGCTTAGTTTATGATTTTCAGACGGGAAACACCATATATTTT. The V gene is TRBV7-2, the J gene TRBJ1-3; D gene uncertain. Germline CDR1 SGHTA, CDR2 FQGNSA. The V end was cut by 1 base, the J end by 4 bases, with 17 bases between. The CDR3 spans 17 residues.

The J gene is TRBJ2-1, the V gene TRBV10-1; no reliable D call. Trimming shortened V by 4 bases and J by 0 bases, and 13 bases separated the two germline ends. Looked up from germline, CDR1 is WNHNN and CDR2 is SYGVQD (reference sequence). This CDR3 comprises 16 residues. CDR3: CASSGFNGSSYNEQFF. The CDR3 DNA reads TGCGCCAGCAGTGGATTTAACGGAAGCTCCTACAATGAGCAGTTCTTC.

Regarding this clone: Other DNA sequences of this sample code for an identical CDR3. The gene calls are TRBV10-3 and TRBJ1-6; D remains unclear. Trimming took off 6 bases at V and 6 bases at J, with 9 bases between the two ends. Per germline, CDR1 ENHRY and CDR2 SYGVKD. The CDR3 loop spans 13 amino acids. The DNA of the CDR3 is TGTGCCATCAGGGGAGATCCTAATTCACCCCTCCACTTT. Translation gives CAIRGDPNSPLHF.

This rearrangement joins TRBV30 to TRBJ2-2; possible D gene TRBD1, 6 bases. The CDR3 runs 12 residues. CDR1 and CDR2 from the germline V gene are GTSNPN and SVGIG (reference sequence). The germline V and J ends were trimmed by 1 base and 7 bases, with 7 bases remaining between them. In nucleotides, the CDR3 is TGTGCCTGGAGTGAGGGGGACGGGGAGCTGTTTTTT. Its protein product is CAWSEGDGELFF.

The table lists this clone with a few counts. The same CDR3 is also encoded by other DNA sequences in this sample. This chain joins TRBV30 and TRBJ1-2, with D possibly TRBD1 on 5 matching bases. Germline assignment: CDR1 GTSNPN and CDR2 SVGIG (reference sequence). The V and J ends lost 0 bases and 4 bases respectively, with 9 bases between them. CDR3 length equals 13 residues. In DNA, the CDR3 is TGTGCCTGGAGTGTCGGGGGAGGCTATGGCTACACCTTC. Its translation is CAWSVGGGYGYTF. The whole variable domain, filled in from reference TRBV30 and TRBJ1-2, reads SQTIHQWPATLVQPVGSPLSLECTVEGTSNPNLYWYRQAAGRGLQLLFYSVGIGQISSEVPQNLSASRPQDRQFILSSKKLLLSDSGFYLCAWSVGGGYGYTFGSGTRLTVV.

CDR3 nucleotides: TGTGCCAGTAGCCAGTCGATACTAACCGGAAACACCATATATTTT. Its protein is CASSQSILTGNTIYF. The genes are TRBV19 and TRBJ1-3; D ambiguous. The CDR3 length is 15 residues. The V end lost 6 bases, the J end lost 4 bases, and 16 bases lay between the germline ends. In germline, CDR1 is LNHDA, CDR2 SQIVND (reference sequence). The full variable domain, in which reference TRBV19 and TRBJ1-3 provide the parts outside the CDR3, is DGGITQSPKYLFRKEGQNVTLSCEQNLNHDAMYWYRQDPGQGLRLIYYSQIVNDFQKGDIAEGYSVSREKKESFPLTVTSAQKNPTAFYLCASSQSILTGNTIYFGEGSWLTVV.

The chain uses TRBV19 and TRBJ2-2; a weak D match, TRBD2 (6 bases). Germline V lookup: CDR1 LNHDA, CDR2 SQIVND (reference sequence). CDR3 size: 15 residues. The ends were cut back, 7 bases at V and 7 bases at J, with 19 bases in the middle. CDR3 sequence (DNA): TGTGCCAGTATGCAGGTCGGGGAGGTTCTCGGGGAGCTGTTTTTT. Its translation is CASMQVGEVLGELFF. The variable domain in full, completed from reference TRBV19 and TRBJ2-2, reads DGGITQSPKYLFRKEGQNVTLSCEQNLNHDAMYWYRQDPGQGLRLIYYSQIVNDFQKGDIAEGYSVSREKKESFPLTVTSAQKNPTAFYLCASMQVGEVLGELFFGEGSRLTVL.

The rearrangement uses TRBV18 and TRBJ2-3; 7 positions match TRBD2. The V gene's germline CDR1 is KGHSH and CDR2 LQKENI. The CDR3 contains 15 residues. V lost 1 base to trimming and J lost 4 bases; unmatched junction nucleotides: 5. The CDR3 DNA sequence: TGTGCCAGCTCACCACTGGCGGGAGAGGCAGATACGCAGTATTTT. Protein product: CASSPLAGEADTQYF.

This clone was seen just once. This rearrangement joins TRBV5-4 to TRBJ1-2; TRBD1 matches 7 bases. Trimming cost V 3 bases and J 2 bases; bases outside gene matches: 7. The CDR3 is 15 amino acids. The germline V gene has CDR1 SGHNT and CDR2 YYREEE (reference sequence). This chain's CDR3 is CASSSRQGDNYGYTF. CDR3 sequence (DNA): TGTGCCAGCAGCTCCCGTCAGGGGGACAACTATGGCTACACCTTC.

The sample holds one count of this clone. DNA for the CDR3: TGTGCCAGCAGCGCACAGGGTTGGGGGATGAACACTGAAGCTTTCTTT. It specifies CASSAQGWGMNTEAFF. This sequence joins TRBV7-9 and TRBJ1-1; weak D call: TRBD1 (6 bases). The germline V and J ends were trimmed by 5 bases and 0 bases, with 16 bases remaining between them. CDR1 and CDR2 from the germline V gene are SEHNR and FQNEAQ (reference sequence). The CDR3 spans 16 residues.

The CDR3 region is CASSPRTGGLRGTDTQYF. CDR3 DNA: TGTGCCAGCAGTCCCCGGACAGGGGGCCTTCGGGGAACAGATACGCAGTATTTT. The chain couples TRBV27 to TRBJ2-3, with 11 bases lining up with TRBD1. V lost 5 bases, J lost 3 bases, and 13 bases stayed unmatched. Germline-derived CDR1 and CDR2 are MNHEY and SMNVEV (reference sequence). The CDR3 contains 18 residues.

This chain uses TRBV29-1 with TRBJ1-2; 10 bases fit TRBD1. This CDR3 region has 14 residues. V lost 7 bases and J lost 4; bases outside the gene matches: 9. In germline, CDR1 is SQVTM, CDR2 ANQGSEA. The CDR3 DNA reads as TGCAGCGCTGGAGCGGGACAGGGGAGCTATGGCTACACCTTC. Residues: CSAGAGQGSYGYTF.

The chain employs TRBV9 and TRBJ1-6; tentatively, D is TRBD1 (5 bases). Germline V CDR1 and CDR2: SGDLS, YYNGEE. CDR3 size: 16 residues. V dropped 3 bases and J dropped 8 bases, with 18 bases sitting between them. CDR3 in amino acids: CASSARPRGPDSPLHF. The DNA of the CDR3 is TGTGCCAGCAGCGCTCGTCCACGGGGCCCCGATTCACCCCTCCACTTT.

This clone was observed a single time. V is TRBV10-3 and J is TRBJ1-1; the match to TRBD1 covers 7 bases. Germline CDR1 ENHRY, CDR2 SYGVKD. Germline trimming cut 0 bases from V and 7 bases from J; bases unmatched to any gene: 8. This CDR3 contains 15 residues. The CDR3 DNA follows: TGTGCCATCAGTGAGTCGGCAGGGGGGATTGGTGAAGCTTTCTTT. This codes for CAISESAGGIGEAFF.

The CDR3 reads CASSQSLVSATNEKLFF. In DNA, the CDR3 is TGCGCCAGCAGCCAATCTCTAGTCTCAGCAACTAATGAAAAACTGTTTTTT. V is TRBV4-3 and J is TRBJ1-4; no clear D gene. CDR3 length: 17 residues. Germline V lookup: CDR1 LGHNA, CDR2 YSLEER. V was pared by 2 bases and J by 0 bases, with 13 bases between.

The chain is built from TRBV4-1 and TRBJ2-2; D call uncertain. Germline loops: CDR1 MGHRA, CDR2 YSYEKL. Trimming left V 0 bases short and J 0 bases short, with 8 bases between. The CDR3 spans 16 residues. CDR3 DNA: TGCGCCAGCAGCCAAGAGCGGAGCTCGAACACCGGGGAGCTGTTTTTT. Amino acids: CASSQERSSNTGELFF.

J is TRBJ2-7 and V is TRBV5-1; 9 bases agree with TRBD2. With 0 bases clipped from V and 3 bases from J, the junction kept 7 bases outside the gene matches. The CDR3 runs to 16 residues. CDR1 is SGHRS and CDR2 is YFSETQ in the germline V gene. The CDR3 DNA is TGCGCCAGCAGCTTGGTTGGGACTAGCAAAGACTACGAGCAGTACTTC. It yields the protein CASSLVGTSKDYEQYF.